Shown below are 28 T cell receptor beta chains from a single sample sequenced in a study of T cell responses to AZD1222 COVID-19 vaccine. Repertoires were generated with immunoSEQ multiplex PCR, while TCRdb's copy carries only in-frame clones and drops some. This repertoire shows approximately 130,000 clones, approximately 86% found once; its top ten account for 4.5% to 6.5%. Sequenced here: peripheral blood, sampled 28 days after the second AZD1222 dose. These receptors all come from an adult who received the AZD1222 COVID-19 vaccine.

The chain has TRBV19 and TRBJ1-2; 8 positions match TRBD1. Germline V gene lookup returns CDR1 LNHDA and CDR2 SQIVND (reference sequence). The CDR3 spans 14 residues. V gave up 5 bases and J gave up 7 bases; unmatched junction bases: 9. The CDR3 region is CASSFWTGMVGYTF. DNA of the CDR3: TGTGCCAGTAGTTTCTGGACAGGGATGGTTGGCTACACCTTC. Complete variable domain (other parts from reference TRBV19 and TRBJ1-2): DGGITQSPKYLFRKEGQNVTLSCEQNLNHDAMYWYRQDPGQGLRLIYYSQIVNDFQKGDIAEGYSVSREKKESFPLTVTSAQKNPTAFYLCASSFWTGMVGYTFGSGTRLTVV.

This clone was observed a single time. Other DNA sequences in this specimen translate into the identical CDR3. The chain is built from TRBV18 and TRBJ1-4; maybe TRBD1 (5 bases). The CDR3 has 14 residues. Per germline, CDR1 KGHSH and CDR2 LQKENI. V lost 3 bases and J lost 3, with 8 bases in between. This CDR3 reads CASSPAGSNEKLFF. The CDR3 nucleotides read TGTGCCAGCTCACCTGCAGGGTCTAATGAAAAACTGTTTTTT.

Note on this clone: Other DNA sequences in this specimen translate into the identical CDR3. This chain connects TRBV9 to TRBJ2-1; 9 bases align to TRBD2. With V trimmed by 5 bases and J by 5 bases, 5 bases remained unmatched. The CDR3 runs 14 residues. Looked up from germline, CDR1 is SGDLS and CDR2 is YYNGEE. Here the CDR3 reads CASSVTSGNNEQFF. The CDR3 DNA sequence: TGTGCCAGCAGTGTGACTAGCGGCAACAATGAGCAGTTCTTC.

V gene TRBV2 combines with J gene TRBJ1-5; tentative D call: TRBD1 (5 bases). The CDR3 extends over 13 amino acids. Germline CDR1 reads SNHLY; CDR2 reads FYNNEI. Trimming removed 2 bases from V and 5 bases from J, with 7 bases in between. The CDR3 sequence: CASSEQGHQPQHF. CDR3 DNA: TGTGCCAGCAGTGAACAGGGTCATCAGCCCCAGCATTTT. Looking up the rest from reference TRBV2 and TRBJ1-5 gives the full variable domain: EPEVTQTPSHQVTQMGQEVILRCVPISNHLYFYWYRQILGQKVEFLVSFYNNEISEKSEIFDDQFSVERPDGSNFTLKIRSTKLEDSAMYFCASSEQGHQPQHFGDGTRLSIL.

This clone occurred once. This chain joins TRBV25-1 and TRBJ1-6; 11 nucleotides align to TRBD1. Per germline, CDR1 MGHDK and CDR2 SYGVNS. The CDR3 has 16 amino acids. The V gene end was trimmed by 1 base and the J gene end by 8 bases; junction bases not matched to a gene: 4. CDR3 bases: TGTGCCAGCAGTGAATGGCGGACAGGGGGCTATTCACCCCTCCACTTT. It codes for CASSEWRTGGYSPLHF.

This sequence joins TRBV18 and TRBJ1-6; the D is unclear. The CDR3 contains 15 residues. Deletions cut 3 bases from V and 8 bases from J, with 14 bases between. Germline V lookup: CDR1 KGHSH, CDR2 LQKENI. The CDR3 loop is CASSPSAPWDSPLHF. CDR3 DNA sequence: TGTGCCAGCTCACCTTCCGCCCCTTGGGATTCACCCCTCCACTTT.

The chain is built from TRBV19 and TRBJ1-1; no clear D. The ends were cut back, 6 bases at V and 1 base at J, with 9 bases in the middle. This CDR3 region has 13 residues. Germline V gene data show CDR1 as LNHDA and CDR2 as SQIVND (reference sequence). The CDR3 nucleotides are TGTGCCAGTAGCCGCGAATGGAACACTGAAGCTTTCTTT. This encodes CASSREWNTEAFF.

This clone is medium-sized (0.01 to 0.1%) within its sample. This chain connects TRBV6-4 to TRBJ2-3; D is possibly TRBD1 or TRBD2 (5 bases each). The CDR3 is 15 residues long. Germline values: CDR1 MRHNA, CDR2 SNTAGT. V was pared by 3 bases and J by 3 bases, with 13 bases between. CDR3 bases: TGTGCCAGCAGTGAAGGCGGGTCAGGGACAGATACGCAGTATTTT. This codes for CASSEGGSGTDTQYF.

This chain joins TRBV6-5 and TRBJ1-2; 7 bases align to TRBD1. Germline V CDR1 and CDR2: MNHEY, SVGAGI. CDR3 length equals 13 residues. Unmatched junction bases numbered 4, after V lost 5 bases and J lost 4 bases. Written as DNA, the CDR3 is TGTGCCAGCAGTCGGGACAGCCGCTATGGCTACACCTTC. It codes for CASSRDSRYGYTF.

The chain has TRBV6-5 and TRBJ1-1, with 7 positions matching TRBD1. The CDR3 is 13 amino acids. The junction had 1 base not matched to a gene; V was cut back by 6 bases and J by 0 bases. Looked up from germline, CDR1 is MNHEY and CDR2 is SVGAGI. Written as DNA, the CDR3 is TGTGCCAGCAGACAGGGGTTGAACACTGAAGCTTTCTTT. Its protein is CASRQGLNTEAFF.

The chain uses TRBV11-2 and TRBJ1-5, with 9 positions matching TRBD1. The CDR3 covers 15 residues. V shed 0 bases and J 4 bases; nucleotides not matched to a gene: 1. Germline values: CDR1 SGHAT, CDR2 FQNNGV. The CDR3 DNA reads as TGTGCCAGCAGCTTAGATGGGACAGGGAATCAGCCCCAGCATTTT. Translating it yields CASSLDGTGNQPQHF. Together with reference TRBV11-2 and TRBJ1-5, the CDR3 gives the full variable domain: EAGVAQSPRYKIIEKRQSVAFWCNPISGHATLYWYQQILGQGPKLLIQFQNNGVVDDSQLPKDRFSAERLKGVDSTLKIQPAKLEDSAVYLCASSLDGTGNQPQHFGDGTRLSIL.

The chain uses TRBV24-1 and TRBJ2-5; 7 nucleotides agree with TRBD2. From germline, CDR1 is KGHDR and CDR2 SFDVKD. The CDR3 contains 15 residues. With V trimmed by 4 bases and J by 0 bases, 4 bases remained unmatched. The CDR3 reads CATSEGGGNQETQYF. The CDR3 DNA reads TGTGCCACCAGTGAGGGGGGAGGGAACCAAGAGACCCAGTACTTC.

This chain links TRBV18 with TRBJ1-3, with TRBD1 identical over 9 bases. Germline lookup yields CDR1 KGHSH and CDR2 LQKENI. The CDR3 spans 14 residues. With 7 bases clipped from V and 2 bases from J, the junction kept 3 bases outside the gene matches. This CDR3 reads CASFRTGAGNTIYF. As DNA, the CDR3 is TGTGCCAGCTTCAGGACAGGGGCTGGAAACACCATATATTTT.

The rearrangement links TRBV2 to TRBJ2-7; unclear D gene. The CDR3 covers 11 residues. The germline V gene encodes CDR1 SNHLY and CDR2 FYNNEI. Deletions cut 6 bases from V and 6 bases from J, with 9 bases between. The CDR3 sequence is CASRGSSEQYF. The CDR3 coding sequence is TGTGCCAGCAGGGGCAGCAGCGAGCAGTACTTC.

V and J are TRBV9 and TRBJ1-1; 8 bases map to TRBD1. The CDR3 spans 15 residues. Germline CDR1 and CDR2: SGDLS and YYNGEE. The V segment lost 4 bases and the J segment 1 base; nucleotides outside the gene matches: 6. This CDR3 reads CASSPTDRANTEAFF. The CDR3 DNA follows: TGTGCCAGCAGCCCTACGGACAGGGCGAACACTGAAGCTTTCTTT.

This clone was detected only once. The genes are TRBV5-1 and TRBJ1-1; D is undetermined. Germline values: CDR1 SGHRS, CDR2 YFSETQ. The CDR3 contains 14 residues. Trimming shortened V by 9 bases and J by 1 base, and 16 bases separated the two germline ends. This chain's CDR3 is CATASGPSNTEAFF. In nucleotides, the CDR3 is TGCGCCACCGCATCCGGGCCCTCGAACACTGAAGCTTTCTTT.

V is TRBV15 and J is TRBJ2-1; the match to TRBD1 covers 8 bases. V was clipped by 0 bases and J by 7 bases; unmatched bases: 8. The germline V gene encodes CDR1 LNHNV and CDR2 YYDKDF (reference sequence). This CDR3 region has 16 residues. CDR3 bases: TGTGCCACCAGCAGAGATCGCACAGGGGGGTGGAATGAGCAGTTCTTC. As protein: CATSRDRTGGWNEQFF.

This rearrangement joins TRBV7-2 to TRBJ2-7, with no clear D. Trimming shortened V by 2 bases and J by 3 bases, and 8 bases separated the two germline ends. Germline CDR1 reads SGHTA; CDR2 reads FQGNSA. This CDR3 has 13 amino acids. As DNA, the CDR3 is TGTGCCAGCAGCTTAAGGGTTAGCTACGAGCAGTACTTC. This encodes CASSLRVSYEQYF.

V is TRBV7-2 and J is TRBJ2-5; 9 bases agree with TRBD1. Per germline, CDR1 SGHTA and CDR2 FQGNSA. The CDR3 extends over 14 amino acids. The V gene end was trimmed by 5 bases and the J gene end by 5 bases; junction bases not matched to a gene: 6. In DNA, the CDR3 is TGTGCCAGCAGCATGGGACAGGGTGGTGAGACCCAGTACTTC. Its protein product is CASSMGQGGETQYF.

The rearrangement joins TRBV30 to TRBJ2-7, with D perhaps matching TRBD1 or TRBD2 (5 bases each). Trimming shortened V by 5 bases and J by 7 bases, and 12 bases separated the two germline ends. The germline CDR1 and CDR2 sequences are GTSNPN and SVGIG (reference sequence). This CDR3 comprises 11 residues. The CDR3 nucleotides are TGTGCCTGGGGGACCATTGAAGAGCAGTACTTC. This sequence encodes CAWGTIEEQYF.

The gene calls are TRBV9 and TRBJ1-2; 7 positions match TRBD1. This CDR3 has 15 residues. The V gene's germline CDR1 is SGDLS and CDR2 YYNGEE. The V gene end was trimmed by 3 bases and the J gene end by 5 bases; junction bases not matched to a gene: 10. CDR3 residues: CASSGYDREEYGYTF. DNA of the CDR3: TGTGCCAGCAGCGGGTATGACAGGGAAGAATATGGCTACACCTTC.

J is TRBJ2-5 and V is TRBV6-5; 7 bases align to TRBD2. The CDR3 sequence is 15 residues long. Losses at the gene ends were 4 bases for V and 4 bases for J; bases not matched to a gene: 9. Germline CDR1 reads MNHEY; CDR2 reads SVGAGI. The CDR3 nucleotides are TGTGCCAGCAGTTCACCGGGGGGAGGGAGAGAGACCCAGTACTTC. Protein product: CASSSPGGGRETQYF.

The chain is built from TRBV5-1 and TRBJ2-7; 8 bases match TRBD1. The CDR3 is 14 amino acids. The J segment lost 7 bases and the V segment lost 4 bases, leaving 10 bases of the junction unmatched. Germline V gene data show CDR1 as SGHRS and CDR2 as YFSETQ. Written as DNA, the CDR3 is TGCGCCAGCAGCGCGGGACAGGAAGGTGGTGAGCAGTACTTC. Residues: CASSAGQEGGEQYF.

The V call is TRBV6-5, the J call TRBJ1-2, with D uncertain. Germline V lookup: CDR1 MNHEY, CDR2 SVGAGI. The CDR3 loop spans 13 amino acids. Trimming cost V 0 bases and J 7 bases, with 9 bases left between them. This CDR3 is CASSYSEGGGYTF. The DNA of the CDR3 is TGTGCCAGCAGTTACTCAGAGGGCGGTGGCTACACCTTC.

This chain joins TRBV12-3 or TRBV12-4 and TRBJ1-1; D gene ambiguous. V dropped 9 bases and J dropped 6 bases, with 14 bases sitting between them. This CDR3 region has 12 residues. For the CDR3, the DNA is TGTGCCAGAAATAACCCCTGTCCTGAAGCTTTCTTT. Translated: CARNNPCPEAFF.

This clone came up once. This chain connects TRBV30 to TRBJ2-1, with D possibly matching TRBD2 (7 bases). The CDR3 loop spans 15 amino acids. Germline lookup yields CDR1 GTSNPN and CDR2 SVGIG (reference sequence). V shed 7 bases and J shed 1 base, with 17 bases lying between them. The DNA of the CDR3 is TGTGCCTCCACTAGGGGGGGGGCTTCCTACAATGAGCAGTTCTTC. This gives the protein CASTRGGASYNEQFF.

The rearrangement joins TRBV2 to TRBJ1-5, with D maybe TRBD1 (6 bases). The CDR3 is 14 residues long. Deletions cut 4 bases from V and 5 bases from J, with 12 bases between. Germline CDR1 SNHLY, CDR2 FYNNEI. CDR3 in amino acids: CASSVRGGDQPQHF. The CDR3 bases are TGTGCCAGCAGTGTACGGGGGGGCGATCAGCCCCAGCATTTT.

The V call is TRBV6-5, the J call TRBJ2-1, with D possibly called TRBD1 or TRBD2 (5 bases each). Trimming shortened V by 10 bases and J by 9 bases, and 16 bases separated the two germline ends. The CDR3 has 12 residues. Germline values: CDR1 MNHEY, CDR2 SVGAGI. The CDR3 protein is CATPGQYGEQFF. DNA of the CDR3: TGTGCCACCCCGGGGCAATACGGTGAGCAGTTCTTC.